The rows below give T cell receptor beta chains drawn from one sample of a study of shared T cell receptors in the human thymus. Method: immunoSEQ multiplex PCR; TCRdb's copy keeps in-frame clones and lacks some. The sample yields roughly 710,000 clones, roughly 85% seen once. These sequences were also reported in another study, on human thymus T cells.

The sample was thymocytes. The receptors originated from a girl younger than two with a congenital heart defect. CDR3s include the opening cysteine and the closing phenylalanine or tryptophan. The D gene is left open where the match is weak. Size tells how often a clone was seen (once, few, many) or the class of an expanded clone, and some rows leave it out.

clone size	D gene	V gene	J gene	CDR3 DNA	CDR3 protein
-	TRBD2	TRBV30	TRBJ2-1	TGTGCCTGGAGTGGACTAGCGGGGGGGACCCACAATGAGCAGTTCTTC	CAWSGLAGGTHNEQFF
few	-	TRBV5-5	TRBJ1-5	TGTGCCAGCAGCCATACCTTCAAGATGCAATACGGGCCCCAGCATTTT	CASSHTFKMQYGPQHF
-	-	TRBV4-1	TRBJ1-2	TGCGCCAGCAGCCAAGGATCGCGGGCGCGAGGTTATGGCTACACCTTC	CASSQGSRARGYGYTF
-	-	TRBV15	TRBJ2-5	TGTGCCACCAGCAGGTCCGACAGGTACCAAGAGACCCAGTACTTC	CATSRSDRYQETQYF
-	TRBD2	TRBV9	TRBJ2-3	TGTGCCAGCAGCGTAGATCAGCGGGGGGGCGGGGCAGATACGCAGTATTTT	CASSVDQRGGGADTQYF
-	TRBD1	TRBV7-9	TRBJ1-1	TGTGCCAGCAGCTTACAGGGACAGGGGGCCACTGAAGCTTTCTTT	CASSLQGQGATEAFF
-	-	TRBV19	TRBJ1-2	TGTGCCAGTACCCACATCCCGCAGGGGCGTTATGGCTACACCTTC	CASTHIPQGRYGYTF
-	-	TRBV27	TRBJ2-3	TGTGCCAGCAGTTTAGGAGGGCTAACAGATACGCAGTATTTT	CASSLGGLTDTQYF
-	-	TRBV28	TRBJ1-1	TGTGCCAGCAACTTCTTAAGCGGGAGACAGCCCATGAACACTGAAGCTTTCTTT	CASNFLSGRQPMNTEAFF
-	-	TRBV6-6	TRBJ1-1	TGTGCCAGCGATAGCCCAGAGAACACTGAAGCTTTCTTT	CASDSPENTEAFF
-	-	TRBV7-9	TRBJ1-1	TGTGCCAGCAGCGGTTCGGGGGTGGGGGACACTGAAGCTTTCTTT	CASSGSGVGDTEAFF
-	-	TRBV7-9	TRBJ1-5	TGTGCCAGCAGCTCGGGACACCCAGATCAGCCCCAGCATTTT	CASSSGHPDQPQHF
-	-	TRBV6-1	TRBJ1-6	TGTGCCAGCACCCAGGGGTCCGGACCTAATTCACCCCTCCACTTT	CASTQGSGPNSPLHF
-	TRBD1	TRBV2	TRBJ1-1	TGTGCCAGCAGTAAGACAGGGAGTAAGACTGAAGCTTTCTTT	CASSKTGSKTEAFF
-	-	TRBV7-2	TRBJ1-5	TGTGCCAGCGCACCGGACCCGGGGGGCCATAGCAATCAGCCCCAGCATTTT	CASAPDPGGHSNQPQHF
-	-	TRBV19	TRBJ2-7	TGTGCCAGTAGTTTGGAGGGTTTGAGGGACCGACGGGTCGACGAGCAGTACTTC	CASSLEGLRDRRVDEQYF
-	TRBD1	TRBV30	TRBJ1-2	TGTGCCTGGAGCGAGGACAGGGTAATCTATGGCTACACCTTC	CAWSEDRVIYGYTF
-	-	TRBV5-1	TRBJ1-2	TGCGCCAGCAGCATCTGCCTTGTACCCACGACATATGGCTACACCTTC	CASSICLVPTTYGYTF
-	TRBD2	TRBV28	TRBJ2-5	TGTGCCAGCAGTTCCCCCTCCCGGACTAGTGGGCAAGAGACCCAGTACTTC	CASSSPSRTSGQETQYF
-	-	TRBV28	TRBJ1-2	TGTGCCAGCACCGGCACCTCAGAAGAGGGTAACTATGGCTACACCTTC	CASTGTSEEGNYGYTF
-	-	TRBV18	TRBJ2-7	TGTGCCAGCTCACCAGATCGACAGGACAGCTCCTACGAGCAGTACTTC	CASSPDRQDSSYEQYF
-	TRBD1	TRBV5-6	TRBJ1-2	TGTGCCAGCAGCTTGGTGGGGGACAGGAGCACTTGGCCCTATGGCTACACCTTC	CASSLVGDRSTWPYGYTF
-	-	TRBV18	TRBJ1-1	TGTGCCAGCTCCGGTGCCCTGAACACTGAAGCTTTCTTT	CASSGALNTEAFF
-	TRBD1	TRBV5-6	TRBJ1-1	TGTGCCAGCAGTTCTAACCCCAGACAGGGGGCGAGGGATACTGAAGCTTTCTTT	CASSSNPRQGARDTEAFF